This entry concerns a single T cell receptor beta chain. The study separated CD4+ cells into CD45RA+ naive and CD45RA-negative memory subsets. These data come from a study of shared clonotypes between healthy human individuals. The assay was immunoSEQ multiplex PCR, and TCRdb's table has in-frame clones only and misses some. The repertoire holds roughly 1,600,000 clones, with about 98.5% as singletons. The sequence was obtained from a man between 25 and 39 years old in good health. The sample consisted of naive CD4+ T cells sorted from blood. This sample's subset: CD45RA+ positively selected.

CDR3 loop: CASSEYDGGETQYF. The CDR3 DNA reads as TGTGCCAGCAGTGAATATGATGGGGGGGAGACCCAGTACTTC. The chain couples TRBV25-1 to TRBJ2-5; tentative D call: TRBD2 (6 bases). Germline assignment: CDR1 MGHDK and CDR2 SYGVNS. Trimming shortened V by 0 bases and J by 5 bases, and 10 bases separated the two germline ends. The CDR3 is 14 amino acids.